This T cell receptor beta chain was profiled in a study of T cell changes during pregnancy in multiple sclerosis (dated by TCRdb to between 2019 and 2020). In terms of the full investigation: The study examined how the T cell repertoire changed over the course of pregnancy in women with multiple sclerosis.

On this clone itself: Its specific antigen is unknown. Qualities for individual bases were not recorded, and no much larger clone is one base off.

CDR1 SGHRS and CDR2 YFSETQ were looked up in the germline V gene. The V end loses 6 bases and the J end loses 10 bases, and a stretch of 20 bases separates them. Taken from cysteine to phenylalanine, the CDR3 has 15 residues. The entry retains the CDR3 DNA only, 45 bases that are in frame from base 1. Libraries came from the immunoSEQ multiplex PCR assay. The source is immuneACCESS, and TCRdb retained only in-frame sequences with V and J called. Part of the clones is not carried over; for the studies checked, unresolved V genes explain less than half of this, and the remainder is unexplained. This sample comprises roughly 51,000 clones, about 90% of them detected only once. The top ten clones comprise approximately 0.18% of the sample.

The chain was built from TRBV5-1 and TRBJ1-6; the D segment could be TRBD1, given 6 matching bases. This TCR derives from a female donor in good health, enrolled as a control in a pregnancy study. Material: CD4+ T cells from peripheral blood mononuclear cells, obtained after pregnancy. The CDR3 corresponds to CASTPDGGRGSPLHF. The DNA is as follows: TGCGCCAGCACCCCGGACGGGGGGAGGGGGTCACCCCTCCACTTT.